Below, 12 T cell receptor beta chains from the same sample are listed, as sequenced in a study of technical replicates of blood from a few donors. Here immunoSEQ multiplex PCR was the method, and the copy in TCRdb shows in-frame clones only, minus some. The table lists about 66,000 clones, over 75% of them singletons. The sequencing sample was made of PBMCs. The receptors come from a human donor in good health. Some clones in this sample may be carry-over from other donors' samples.

The chain is built from TRBV5-5 and TRBJ2-5, with 8 bases that match TRBD1. With V trimmed by 4 bases and J by 3 bases, 2 bases remained unmatched. The CDR3 is 13 residues long. The V gene's germline CDR1 is SGHKS and CDR2 YYEKEE (reference sequence). This CDR3 is CASSQTGEETQYF. The DNA of the CDR3 is TGTGCCAGCAGCCAGACAGGGGAAGAGACCCAGTACTTC. The entire variable domain, with the rest obtained from reference TRBV5-5 and TRBJ2-5, is as follows: DAGVTQSPTHLIKTRGQQVTLRCSPISGHKSVSWYQQVLGQGPQFIFQYYEKEERGRGNFPDRFSARQFPNYSSELNVNALLLGDSALYLCASSQTGEETQYFGPGTRLLVL.

This clone is a singleton in its sample. The chain recombines TRBV7-9 with TRBJ2-1; D is possibly TRBD2 (6 bases). This CDR3 contains 14 residues. Per the germline V gene, CDR1 is SEHNR and CDR2 is FQNEAQ (reference sequence). Trimming took 3 bases from V and 2 from J, leaving 8 bases between them. Written as DNA, the CDR3 is TGTGCCAGCAGCTTGACTAGAACCTACAATGAGCAGTTCTTC. This encodes CASSLTRTYNEQFF.

The chain links TRBV6-5 to TRBJ1-2; D unresolved. This CDR3 is built from 13 residues. Between the trimmed V and J ends, which lost 4 bases and 1 base, there was a span of 7 bases. Germline values: CDR1 MNHEY, CDR2 SVGAGI. CDR3 in amino acids: CASSSHVNYGYTF. As DNA, the CDR3 is TGTGCCAGCAGTTCACATGTTAACTATGGCTACACCTTC.

CDR3 nucleotide sequence: TGTGCCAGCAGCTTGGATACAGGGGTACAGCCCCAGCATTTT. Its translation: CASSLDTGVQPQHF. The chain recombines TRBV11-2 with TRBJ1-5, with 7 bases aligning to TRBD1. V lost 3 bases, J lost 7 bases, and 6 bases stayed unmatched. The CDR3 spans 14 residues. CDR1 and CDR2 (germline): SGHAT, FQNNGV.

This chain uses TRBV6-5 with TRBJ1-6; no reliable D call. CDR3 length: 16 amino acids. V was clipped by 2 bases and J by 0 bases, with 8 bases between them. The germline V gene encodes CDR1 MNHEY and CDR2 SVGAGI. CDR3 amino acids: CASSYRESSYNSPLHF. The CDR3 nucleotides read TGTGCCAGCAGTTACAGGGAGAGCTCCTATAATTCACCCCTCCACTTT.

This clone has only a few counts. The chain employs TRBV6-1 and TRBJ1-2, with 7 positions matching TRBD1. The germline gives CDR1 MNHNS, CDR2 SASEGT. V shed 4 bases and J 5 bases; nucleotides not matched to a gene: 4. This CDR3 is built from 13 residues. The CDR3 sequence is CASSVGTEYGYTF. CDR3 in DNA: TGTGCCAGCAGTGTCGGGACAGAGTATGGCTACACCTTC.

The V and J genes are TRBV9 and TRBJ2-2; 8 bases match TRBD1. Losses at the gene ends were 2 bases for V and 4 bases for J; bases not matched to a gene: 7. CDR1 and CDR2 (germline): SGDLS, YYNGEE. The CDR3 loop spans 16 amino acids. As DNA, the CDR3 is TGTGCCAGCAGCGTTTCTGGGACAGGAGTCACCGGGGAGCTGTTTTTT. Translated, it gives CASSVSGTGVTGELFF.

The chain links TRBV10-1 to TRBJ1-5; the match to TRBD1 covers 10 bases. This CDR3 is built from 16 residues. With 6 bases clipped from V and 3 bases from J, the junction kept 8 bases outside the gene matches. In germline, CDR1 is WNHNN, CDR2 SYGVQD (reference sequence). The CDR3 reads CASRTRQGAINQPQHF. The CDR3, as DNA: TGCGCCAGCAGGACTAGACAGGGGGCGATCAATCAGCCCCAGCATTTT.

V usage is TRBV7-2 and J usage is TRBJ1-5; 7 nucleotides align to TRBD1. Germline CDR1 and CDR2: SGHTA and FQGNSA. Trimming took 7 bases from V and 12 from J; bases not matched to a gene: 15. The CDR3 extends over 14 amino acids. Here the CDR3 reads CASTSGQVPALQHF. The CDR3 coding sequence is TGTGCCAGCACCTCTGGACAGGTCCCCGCACTCCAGCATTTT.

The V call is TRBV4-2, the J call TRBJ2-3, with 13 nucleotides matching TRBD2. There are 15 residues in the CDR3. With V trimmed by 2 bases and J by 8 bases, 4 bases remained unmatched. The germline V gene has CDR1 LGHNA and CDR2 YNFKEQ. CDR3 nucleotide sequence: TGTGCCAGCAGCCAAACTAGCGGGGGGGATGTTACGCAGTATTTT. This translates into CASSQTSGGDVTQYF.

The CDR3 DNA follows: TGCGCCAGCAGCCAAGAAGGGGTGGCCGGAAACACCATATATTTT. This encodes CASSQEGVAGNTIYF. The chain employs TRBV4-3 and TRBJ1-3; tentatively, D is TRBD1 (5 bases). Trimming removed 0 bases at V and 4 bases at J, with 10 bases between. From germline, CDR1 is LGHNA and CDR2 YSLEER. This CDR3 region has 15 residues.

CDR3 protein: CSVEDRGQGAVNEQFF. The CDR3 nucleotides read TGCAGCGTTGAAGATCGTGGGCAGGGGGCTGTTAATGAGCAGTTCTTC. The chain has TRBV29-1 and TRBJ2-1; 8 nucleotides align to TRBD1. V trimming: 0 bases; J trimming: 7 bases; junction bases outside the gene matches: 11. The CDR3 length is 16 residues. The germline CDR1 and CDR2 sequences are SQVTM and ANQGSEA.